The sequence of this TCR beta chain was determined in a study of blood T cell repertoires in COVID-19. Across the study: Whether acute or convalescent, the COVID-19 samples came from the United States, Italy and Spain. PBMCs, B-cell-depleted T cells, or T cells provided the cDNA or gDNA that made up the material.

Cohort 3 donors counted as recovered after two negative PCRs, clearance, or resolved symptoms. In the study's own analysis: Nucleated cell counts were estimated from reference gene primer amplification. Profiled with immunoSEQ multiplex PCR; TCRdb holds only in-frame clones, not every one. That table supplies the V and J calls and clone size; D and trimming were determined from the DNA. The table lists about 260,000 clones, less than 90% of them singletons. This sequence originates from a woman aged 45-59 years who had recovered from COVID-19. The specimen was PBMCs or T cells enriched from blood (not recorded which).

CDR3 nucleotide sequence: TGTGCCAGCAGCTTGTTCCCGGGACAACCTAATGAAAAACTGTTTTTT. This gives the protein CASSLFPGQPNEKLFF. The chain joins TRBV5-6 to TRBJ1-4, with a possible D match to TRBD1 (6 bases). Trimming removed 1 base from V and 3 bases from J, with 13 bases in between. The CDR3 is 16 amino acids. In germline, CDR1 is SGHDT, CDR2 YYEEEE.